Below, one TCR beta chain is given with its context. This sample was taken from a study of memory CD4+ T cells and cytomegalovirus serostatus. The sort gate was single viable CD3+CD4+CD8-CD45RO+ cells for memory CD4+ T cells. Clones were sequenced by immunoSEQ multiplex PCR, and TCRdb holds only the in-frame ones, with some missing. This table holds tens of thousands of clones, approximately 81% found once. Trimming stripped 1 base from V and 4 bases from J, with 8 bases between. Germline loops: CDR1 SGHTA, CDR2 FQGNSA. CDR3 length: 14 residues. The chain couples TRBV7-2 to TRBJ1-5; D is undetermined. This receptor was identified in an adult in good health and CMV-seronegative. Sequencing used memory CD4+ T cells from blood. Here the CDR3 DNA reads TGTGCCAGCAGCTTAGTAGAGCGGAATCAGCCCCAGCATTTT. As protein: CASSLVERNQPQHF.